This TCR beta chain was found in a study of graft-versus-host responses after intestinal transplantation. Sequencing used immunoSEQ multiplex PCR; TCRdb keeps in-frame clones, though not all of them. The sample has about 130,000 clones, about nine tenths seen once. This clone was observed a single time. Antigen unknown. This CDR3 region has 12 residues. V was trimmed by 4 bases and J by 5 bases, leaving 8 bases between them. The germline CDR1 and CDR2 sequences are MDHEN and SYDVKM. The chain employs TRBV28 and TRBJ1-2; D gene ambiguous. The sample consisted of unstimulated CD4+ T cells sorted from spleen or lymph node cells, taken before intestinal transplant. The receptor was isolated from a human donor who received an intestinal transplant. The CDR3 spells CASSWTGYGYTF. The CDR3 nucleotides are TGTGCCAGCAGTTGGACGGGGTATGGCTACACCTTC.